This paragraph reports one TCR beta chain. In the original analysis: Nucleated cell counts were estimated from reference gene primer amplification. Sequencing used immunoSEQ multiplex PCR; TCRdb keeps in-frame clones, though not all of them. For V, J and clone size, that table is used; D and trimming come from the DNA. The repertoire holds under 70,000 clones, around 90% seen once, with approximately 15% in the top ten. This sample was included in a study of blood T cell repertoires in COVID-19. About the study: Sources were T cells, B-cell-depleted T cells, or PBMCs; the material itself was cDNA or gDNA.

The CDR3 spans 17 residues. Trimming took 0 bases from V and 5 from J, leaving 20 bases between them. Germline lookup yields CDR1 SGHVS and CDR2 FNYEAQ. This TCR came from a man at least 80 years old with acute or convalescent COVID-19. This chain connects TRBV7-6 to TRBJ2-7; D not certain. Specimen: peripheral blood. This CDR3 reads CASSLAAPNPGFHEQYF. CDR3 nucleotides: TGTGCCAGCAGCTTAGCAGCACCCAACCCAGGATTTCACGAGCAGTACTTC.